What follows are 15 T cell receptor beta chains derived from one specimen sequenced in a study of CD8+CD57+ T cells in acquired aplastic anemia. Genomic DNA acted as the template from which TCR beta VDJ combination and CDR3 sequence profiling were carried out. Each CDR3 protein is one row after TCRdb ran MiXCR on the reads. The sample includes 400,000 to 450,000 distinct CDR3 sequences, just under 70% of them seen just once. The specimen sequenced was sorted CD4+, CD8+, or CD8+CD57+ T cells (not recorded which) from PBMCs. Receptors originate from a human donor in good health, serving as a control.

This clonotype was detected once. The chain couples TRBV11-2 to TRBJ2-7, with D perhaps TRBD1 or TRBD2 (7 bases each). Trimming shortened V by 2 bases and J by 0 bases, and 17 bases separated the two germline ends. Germline CDR1 and CDR2: SGHAT and FQNNGV. CDR3 length equals 17 residues. The CDR3 reads CASSLWEGAGDSYEQYF. The DNA for the CDR3 is TGTGCCAGCAGCTTATGGGAGGGGGCAGGGGACTCCTACGAGCAGTACTTC.

The rearrangement links TRBV2 to TRBJ2-5; TRBD2 might be the D (6 bases). This CDR3 spans 13 amino acids. Deletions cut 6 bases from V and 4 bases from J, with 12 bases between. Germline loops: CDR1 SNHLY, CDR2 FYNNEI. This CDR3 is CASRGDGGETQYF. CDR3 DNA sequence: TGTGCCAGCAGGGGGGACGGGGGAGAGACCCAGTACTTC.

The chain links TRBV12-3 or TRBV12-4 to TRBJ1-1; TRBD1 aligns across 8 bases. The CDR3 has 15 residues. V gave up 4 bases and J gave up 1 base; unmatched junction bases: 5. The CDR3 loop is CASSSGQGWNTEAFF. CDR3 nucleotide sequence: TGTGCCAGCAGTTCCGGACAGGGATGGAACACTGAAGCTTTCTTT.

Of note for this clonotype: This may come from a read error, since a much larger clone is one base off. The chain joins TRBV7-2 to TRBJ2-1; D perhaps matches TRBD1 (6 bases). The CDR3 has 17 amino acids. Germline V CDR1 and CDR2: SGHTA, FQGNSA. In DNA form, the CDR3 reads TGTGCCAGCAGCTTCCGCGAAGTTGCACAGGGTTACAATGAGCAGCTCTTC. Residues: CASSFREVAQGYNEQLF.

Details on this clonotype: Here the CDR3 omits its conserved ending phenylalanine or tryptophan, so a read error is the likely source. No DNA is shown, since the ends of the CDR3 on it are uncertain; the CDR3 is the one TCRdb lists. The rearrangement links TRBV2 to TRBJ2-2; the table's TRBD2 call for D was not verified on the DNA. Germline V gives CDR1 SNHLY, CDR2 FYNNEI. The CDR3 totals 15 residues, both ends included. This chain's CDR3 is CASSVTSAGALEFGL.

The J gene is TRBJ2-3, the V gene TRBV6-2 or TRBV6-3; 11 nucleotides align to TRBD2. The CDR3 consists of 14 residues. V lost 8 bases and J lost 6; bases outside the gene matches: 7. The germline V gene has CDR1 MNHEY and CDR2 SVGEGT. CDR3: CASGSGGASDTQYF. The CDR3, as DNA: TGTGCCAGCGGTAGCGGGGGGGCCTCGGATACGCAGTATTTT.

The chain is built from TRBV7-9 and TRBJ2-7; D perhaps matches TRBD1 (5 bases). This CDR3 has 16 residues. CDR1 is SEHNR and CDR2 is FQNEAQ in the germline V gene (reference sequence). Trimming stripped 5 bases from V and 7 bases from J, with 24 bases between. The CDR3 sequence is CASSQVSRPGPSEQYF. In DNA form, the CDR3 reads TGTGCCAGCAGCCAAGTCTCCCGCCCAGGGCCATCGGAGCAGTACTTC.

In regard to this clonotype: At one end the junction does not follow the germline gene, possibly because of a read error. V usage is TRBV7-9 and J usage is TRBJ2-7; 8 positions match TRBD2. This CDR3 has 14 residues. CDR1 SEHNR and CDR2 FQNEAQ come from the germline V gene (reference sequence). In DNA, the CDR3 is TGTGCCAGCAGCGCGGGAGGAGAGAGACCCAGGCAGTCGTTC. It codes for CASSAGGERPRQSF.

The gene calls are TRBV6-2 or TRBV6-3 and TRBJ1-1; possibly TRBD1 for D (5 bases). The V end lost 5 bases, the J end lost 6 bases, and 16 bases lay between the germline ends. This CDR3 region has 14 residues. Germline V gives CDR1 MNHEY, CDR2 SVGEGT. The CDR3 region has the DNA TGTGCCAGCAGTGACAGTCTGGCGGACGCTGAAGCTTTCTTT. Amino acid sequence: CASSDSLADAEAFF.

This clonotype was counted a few times. A much larger clone differs from this one at a single base, so this may be a read error. The missing conserved phenylalanine or tryptophan at the end of this CDR3 makes a read error likely. J is TRBJ1-4 and V is TRBV6-2 or TRBV6-3, with 7 bases aligning to TRBD1. From germline, CDR1 is MNHEY and CDR2 SVGEGT. This CDR3 has 14 residues. J lost 0 bases, V lost 10 bases, and 5 bases had no gene match. CDR3: CATRTGATNEKLFS. The CDR3 DNA sequence: TGTGCCACCCGGACAGGCGCAACTAATGAAAAACTGTTTTCT.

The chain is built from TRBV30 and TRBJ1-6; D is uncertain. Germline values: CDR1 GTSNPN, CDR2 SVGIG (reference sequence). V lost 2 bases and J lost 10, with 6 bases in between. The CDR3 length is 11 residues. Written as DNA, the CDR3 is TGTGCCTGGAGTCTCACGTCACCCCTCCACTTT. Its translation is CAWSLTSPLHF.

This sequence joins TRBV19 and TRBJ2-1; 7 bases agree with TRBD1. Germline V gene sequence: CDR1 LNHDA, CDR2 SQIVND (reference sequence). The CDR3 extends over 15 amino acids. V was pared by 7 bases and J by 1 base, with 7 bases of the junction left unmatched. CDR3 loop: CASTKDRNSYNEQFF. CDR3 nucleotides: TGTGCCAGTACCAAGGACAGGAATTCCTACAATGAGCAGTTCTTC.

As concerns this clonotype: Germline is not matched at one junction end, which may reflect a read error. J is TRBJ1-1 and V is TRBV20-1; tentative D call: TRBD1 (5 bases). Germline V gene lookup returns CDR1 DFQATT and CDR2 SNEGSKA (reference sequence). This CDR3 contains 13 residues. This CDR3 reads CSDAGTANNEAFF. DNA for the CDR3: TGCAGTGATGCCGGGACGGCGAACAATGAAGCTTTCTTT.

On this clonotype itself: A junction boundary mismatches the germline segment, possibly from a read error. This rearrangement joins TRBV7-2 to TRBJ2-3; D remains ambiguous. From germline, CDR1 is SGHTA and CDR2 FQGNSA. The CDR3 has 15 residues. CDR3 sequence (DNA): TGTGCCAGCACCGGTAAAGGCGTGGTGTCAGATGCGCAGTATTTT. Amino acids: CASTGKGVVSDAQYF.

In its sample, this clonotype was seen once. A junction boundary mismatches the germline segment, possibly from a read error. This CDR3 is CASSAGGASQQHF. The CDR3 DNA reads TGTGCCAGCAGTGCCGGGGGGGCGTCACAGCAGCACTTT. This sequence joins TRBV7-9 and TRBJ2-7; 8 bases are a match to TRBD2. Germline V gene sequence: CDR1 SEHNR, CDR2 FQNEAQ (reference sequence). This CDR3 contains 13 residues.